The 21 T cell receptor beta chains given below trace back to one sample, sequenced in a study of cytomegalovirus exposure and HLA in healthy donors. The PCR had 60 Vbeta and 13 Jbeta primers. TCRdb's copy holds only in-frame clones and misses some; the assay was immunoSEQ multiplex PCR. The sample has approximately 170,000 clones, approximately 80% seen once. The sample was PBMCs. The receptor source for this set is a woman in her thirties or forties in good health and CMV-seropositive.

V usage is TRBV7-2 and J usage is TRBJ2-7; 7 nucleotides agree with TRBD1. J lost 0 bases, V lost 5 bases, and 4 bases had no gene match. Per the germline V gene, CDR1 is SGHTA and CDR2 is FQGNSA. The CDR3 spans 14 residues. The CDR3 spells CASSMGQYSYEQYF. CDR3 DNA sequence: TGTGCCAGCAGCATGGGACAGTACTCCTACGAGCAGTACTTC.

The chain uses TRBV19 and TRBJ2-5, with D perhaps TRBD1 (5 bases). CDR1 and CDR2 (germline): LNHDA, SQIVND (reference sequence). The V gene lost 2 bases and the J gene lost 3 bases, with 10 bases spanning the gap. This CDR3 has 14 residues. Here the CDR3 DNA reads TGTGCCAGTAGTATAAAGCAGGGCGAAGAGACCCAGTACTTC. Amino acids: CASSIKQGEETQYF.

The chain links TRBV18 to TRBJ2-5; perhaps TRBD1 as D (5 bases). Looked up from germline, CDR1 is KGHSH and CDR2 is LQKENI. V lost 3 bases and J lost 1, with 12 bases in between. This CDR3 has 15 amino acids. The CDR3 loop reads CASSPLQVLQETQYF. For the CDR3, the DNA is TGTGCCAGCTCACCGTTACAGGTCCTCCAAGAGACCCAGTACTTC.

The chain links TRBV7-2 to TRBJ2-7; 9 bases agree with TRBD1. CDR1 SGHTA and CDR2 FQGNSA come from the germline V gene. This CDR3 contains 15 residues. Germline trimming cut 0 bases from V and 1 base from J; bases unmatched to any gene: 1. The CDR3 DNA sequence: TGTGCCAGCAGCTTAGCTGGGACAGGGTCCTACGAGCAGTACTTC. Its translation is CASSLAGTGSYEQYF.

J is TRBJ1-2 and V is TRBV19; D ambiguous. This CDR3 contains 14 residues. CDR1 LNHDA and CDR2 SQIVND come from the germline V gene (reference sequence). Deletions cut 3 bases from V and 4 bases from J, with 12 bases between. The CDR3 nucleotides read TGTGCCAGTAGTATCCCCACTCTTACCTATGGCTACACCTTC. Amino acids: CASSIPTLTYGYTF.

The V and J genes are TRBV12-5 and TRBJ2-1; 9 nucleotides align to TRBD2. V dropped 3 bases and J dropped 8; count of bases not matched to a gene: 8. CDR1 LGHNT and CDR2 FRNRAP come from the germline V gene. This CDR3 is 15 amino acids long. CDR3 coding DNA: TGTGCTAGTGGTTTTACAGCGGGAGGATCGGATGAGCAGTTCTTC. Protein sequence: CASGFTAGGSDEQFF.

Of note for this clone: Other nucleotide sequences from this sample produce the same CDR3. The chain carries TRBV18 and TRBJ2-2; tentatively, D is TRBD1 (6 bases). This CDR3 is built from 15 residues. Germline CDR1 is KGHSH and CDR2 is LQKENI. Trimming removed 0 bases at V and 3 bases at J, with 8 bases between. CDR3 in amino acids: CASSPPGADTGELFF. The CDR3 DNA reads TGTGCCAGCTCACCACCGGGGGCCGACACCGGGGAGCTGTTTTTT.

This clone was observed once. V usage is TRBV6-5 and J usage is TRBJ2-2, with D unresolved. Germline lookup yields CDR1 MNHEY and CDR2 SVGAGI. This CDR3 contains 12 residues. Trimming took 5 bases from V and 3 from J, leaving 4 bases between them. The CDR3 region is CASSPHTGELFF. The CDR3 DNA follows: TGTGCCAGCAGTCCTCACACCGGGGAGCTGTTTTTT.

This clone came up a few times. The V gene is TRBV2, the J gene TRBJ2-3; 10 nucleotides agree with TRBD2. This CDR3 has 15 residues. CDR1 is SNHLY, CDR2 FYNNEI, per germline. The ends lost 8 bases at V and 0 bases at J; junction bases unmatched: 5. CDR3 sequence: CASAPSGSSTDTQYF. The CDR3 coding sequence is TGTGCCAGCGCGCCTAGCGGGAGTAGCACAGATACGCAGTATTTT.

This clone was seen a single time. CDR3 in DNA: TGTGCCAGCAGCTTAGCGGGGCTCTCCTACAATGAGCAGTTCTTC. It specifies CASSLAGLSYNEQFF. The chain links TRBV7-9 to TRBJ2-1, with D perhaps TRBD1 (5 bases). This CDR3 is 15 amino acids long. Germline V CDR1 and CDR2: SEHNR, FQNEAQ (reference sequence). V lost 0 bases, J lost 0 bases, and 6 bases lay in between.

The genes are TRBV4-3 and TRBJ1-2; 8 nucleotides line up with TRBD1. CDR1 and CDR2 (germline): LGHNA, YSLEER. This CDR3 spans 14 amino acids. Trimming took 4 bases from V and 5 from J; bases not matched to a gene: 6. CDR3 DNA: TGCGCCAGCAGCCCCCAACAGGGGGGGTATGGCTACACCTTC. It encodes CASSPQQGGYGYTF.

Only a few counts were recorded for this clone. Written as DNA, the CDR3 is TGTGCCAGCAGCCAAGATCGGACAACTGGAAACACCATATATTTT. It specifies CASSQDRTTGNTIYF. The V call is TRBV4-2, the J call TRBJ1-3; TRBD1 is a possible D gene (5 bases). The CDR3 runs 15 residues. The V end was cut by 0 bases, the J end by 2 bases, with 8 bases between. Germline V gene lookup returns CDR1 LGHNA and CDR2 YNFKEQ.

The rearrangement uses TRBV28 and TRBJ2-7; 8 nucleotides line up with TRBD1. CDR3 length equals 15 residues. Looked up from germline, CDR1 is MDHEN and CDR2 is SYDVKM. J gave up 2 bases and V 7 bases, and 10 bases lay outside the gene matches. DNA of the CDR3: TGTGCCAGCACTTTGGGGGACAGGAAAACCTACGAGCAGTACTTC. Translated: CASTLGDRKTYEQYF.

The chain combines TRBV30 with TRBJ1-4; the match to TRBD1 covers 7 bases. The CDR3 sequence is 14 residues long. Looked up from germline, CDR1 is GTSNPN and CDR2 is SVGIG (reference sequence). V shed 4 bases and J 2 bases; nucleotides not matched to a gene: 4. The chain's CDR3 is CAWNPGQTNEKLFF. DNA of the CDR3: TGTGCCTGGAACCCGGGACAGACTAATGAAAAACTGTTTTTT.

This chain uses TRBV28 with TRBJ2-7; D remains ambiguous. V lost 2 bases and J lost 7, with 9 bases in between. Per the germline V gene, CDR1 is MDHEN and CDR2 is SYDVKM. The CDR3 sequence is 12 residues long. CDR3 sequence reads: CASSLTAGEQYF. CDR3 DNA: TGTGCCAGCAGTTTAACCGCCGGGGAGCAGTACTTC.

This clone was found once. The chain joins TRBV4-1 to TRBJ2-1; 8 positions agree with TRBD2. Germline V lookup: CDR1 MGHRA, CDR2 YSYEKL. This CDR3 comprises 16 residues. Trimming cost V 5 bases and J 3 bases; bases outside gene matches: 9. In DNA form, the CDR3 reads TGCGCCAGCAGCTCCCAGACTAGCGCAAACTACAATGAGCAGTTCTTC. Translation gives CASSSQTSANYNEQFF.

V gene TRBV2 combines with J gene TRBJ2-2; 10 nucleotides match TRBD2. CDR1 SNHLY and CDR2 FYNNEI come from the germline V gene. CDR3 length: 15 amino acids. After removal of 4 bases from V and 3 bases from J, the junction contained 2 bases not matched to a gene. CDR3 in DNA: TGTGCCAGCAGTGGCCTAGCGGGGGACACCGGGGAGCTGTTTTTT. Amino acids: CASSGLAGDTGELFF.

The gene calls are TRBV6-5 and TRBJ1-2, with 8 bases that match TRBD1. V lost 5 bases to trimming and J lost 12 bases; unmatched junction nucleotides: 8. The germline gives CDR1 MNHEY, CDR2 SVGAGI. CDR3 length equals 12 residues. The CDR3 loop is CASSNRRQGNTF. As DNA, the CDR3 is TGTGCCAGCAGTAACCGTCGACAGGGGAACACCTTC.

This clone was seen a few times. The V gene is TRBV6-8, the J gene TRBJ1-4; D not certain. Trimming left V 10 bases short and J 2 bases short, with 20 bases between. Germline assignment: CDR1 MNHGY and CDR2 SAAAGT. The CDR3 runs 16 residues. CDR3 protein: CATKTCHWLTNEKLFF. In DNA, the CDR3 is TGTGCCACCAAGACATGTCACTGGTTGACTAATGAAAAACTGTTTTTT.

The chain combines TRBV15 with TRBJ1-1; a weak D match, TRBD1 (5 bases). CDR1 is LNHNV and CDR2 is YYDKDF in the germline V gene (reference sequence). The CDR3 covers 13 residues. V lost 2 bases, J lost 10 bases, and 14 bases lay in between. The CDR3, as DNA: TGTGCCACCAGCAGAAACACCGACAGTCTAGCTTTCTTT. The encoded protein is CATSRNTDSLAFF.

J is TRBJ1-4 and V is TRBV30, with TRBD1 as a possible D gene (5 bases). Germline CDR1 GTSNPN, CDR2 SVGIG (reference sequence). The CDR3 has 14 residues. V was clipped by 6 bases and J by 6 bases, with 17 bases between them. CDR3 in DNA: TGTGCCTGCACTCCCCAGGGACTCGATGAAAAACTGTTTTTT. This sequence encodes CACTPQGLDEKLFF.